The 20 T cell receptor beta chains presented below share a single source sample, sequenced in a study of blood T cell repertoires in COVID-19. Produced via immunoSEQ multiplex PCR; TCRdb's table is partial and in-frame only. The sample contains 350,000 to 500,000 clones, around 90% of which appear only once. The source material was peripheral blood. The receptors stem from a man younger than 30 with COVID-19, enrolled during active disease.

CDR3 protein: CASSWTQGSGANVLTF. The CDR3 region has the DNA TGCGCCAGCAGCTGGACTCAGGGGTCTGGGGCCAACGTCCTGACTTTC. The chain uses TRBV5-1 and TRBJ2-6, with D possibly matching TRBD1 (6 bases). The CDR3 runs to 16 residues. The V end lost 3 bases, the J end lost 1 base, and 11 bases lay between the germline ends. From germline, CDR1 is SGHRS and CDR2 YFSETQ.

The chain links TRBV5-4 to TRBJ1-1; D is ambiguous. The CDR3 runs 16 residues. V lost 4 bases and J lost 3, with 19 bases in between. Germline loops: CDR1 SGHNT, CDR2 YYREEE (reference sequence). The CDR3 region has the DNA TGTGCCAGCAGCCGCGGTGGATCCCGCGGGCACACTGAAGCTTTCTTT. Protein product: CASSRGGSRGHTEAFF.

This chain links TRBV30 with TRBJ1-3; maybe TRBD1 (5 bases). The CDR3 runs to 14 residues. Deletions cut 1 base from V and 6 bases from J, with 13 bases between. CDR1 is GTSNPN, CDR2 SVGIG, per germline (reference sequence). CDR3 in DNA: TGTGCCTGGAGTGCTCTGGGGCTCGAAAACACCATATATTTT. It translates to CAWSALGLENTIYF.

The V and J genes are TRBV13 and TRBJ2-2; the match to TRBD1 covers 10 bases. The CDR3 consists of 15 residues. CDR1 and CDR2 (germline): PRHDT, FYEKMQ (reference sequence). V dropped 5 bases and J dropped 5; count of bases not matched to a gene: 5. The CDR3 loop is CASSPGTGVTGELFF. The CDR3 bases are TGTGCCAGCAGCCCCGGGACAGGGGTTACCGGGGAGCTGTTTTTT.

With respect to this clone: This same CDR3 is encoded by further DNA sequences in the sample. The chain employs TRBV18 and TRBJ2-5; 9 bases are shared with TRBD2. The CDR3 sequence is 13 residues long. V shed 3 bases, J shed 4 bases, and the junction held 0 bases outside the gene matches. In germline, CDR1 is KGHSH, CDR2 LQKENI. DNA of the CDR3: TGTGCCAGCTCACCGGGACTAGCAGAGACCCAGTACTTC. It encodes CASSPGLAETQYF.

This chain joins TRBV2 and TRBJ1-6; D may be TRBD1 (5 bases). Germline V gives CDR1 SNHLY, CDR2 FYNNEI. The germline V and J ends were trimmed by 9 bases and 8 bases, with 17 bases remaining between them. There are 14 residues in the CDR3. Here the CDR3 DNA reads TGTGCCAGTGAGATAACAGGCGTACATTCACCCCTCCACTTT. Amino acids: CASEITGVHSPLHF.

The V call is TRBV20-1, the J call TRBJ2-7; TRBD1 matches at 9 bases. The CDR3 consists of 14 residues. V dropped 3 bases and J dropped 3; count of bases not matched to a gene: 6. Germline assignment: CDR1 DFQATT and CDR2 SNEGSKA (reference sequence). Written as DNA, the CDR3 is TGCAGTGCTAGTATAGGGACAGGGATCTACGAGCAGTACTTC. Its translation is CSASIGTGIYEQYF.

The V call is TRBV24-1, the J call TRBJ2-1; TRBD2 matches at 9 bases. CDR1 KGHDR and CDR2 SFDVKD come from the germline V gene. This CDR3 region has 15 residues. The V segment lost 3 bases and the J segment 6 bases; nucleotides outside the gene matches: 5. CDR3 loop: CATSDRRGGTNEQFF. In DNA, the CDR3 is TGTGCCACCAGTGATCGGCGGGGGGGCACCAATGAGCAGTTCTTC.

The gene calls are TRBV19 and TRBJ1-2; perhaps TRBD1 as D (6 bases). The CDR3 spans 13 residues. V dropped 7 bases and J dropped 2 bases, with 11 bases sitting between them. Germline loops: CDR1 LNHDA, CDR2 SQIVND (reference sequence). In DNA form, the CDR3 reads TGTGCCAGTACCCCGAGGGGGAACTATGGCTACACCTTC. Translating it yields CASTPRGNYGYTF. Supplemented by reference TRBV19 and TRBJ1-2, the full variable domain reads DGGITQSPKYLFRKEGQNVTLSCEQNLNHDAMYWYRQDPGQGLRLIYYSQIVNDFQKGDIAEGYSVSREKKESFPLTVTSAQKNPTAFYLCASTPRGNYGYTFGSGTRLTVV.

This chain joins TRBV7-8 and TRBJ2-7; 7 nucleotides match TRBD2. The CDR3 is made up of 16 amino acids. Germline V lookup: CDR1 SGHVS, CDR2 FQNEAQ. Unmatched junction bases numbered 9, after V lost 1 base and J lost 3 bases. CDR3: CASSLGGGTGLYEQYF. The CDR3 DNA follows: TGTGCCAGCAGCTTAGGGGGGGGAACAGGACTCTACGAGCAGTACTTC.

The chain is built from TRBV6-6 and TRBJ2-2; TRBD1 agrees at 7 bases. The CDR3 is made up of 16 amino acids. CDR1 and CDR2 from the germline V gene are MNHNY and SVGAGI (reference sequence). V shed 5 bases and J 1 base; nucleotides not matched to a gene: 7. CDR3 nucleotides: TGTGCCAGCAGTCCAATGGGGGACAGGAACACCGGGGAGCTGTTTTTT. It yields the protein CASSPMGDRNTGELFF.

This clone is a singleton in its sample. The chain is built from TRBV4-1 and TRBJ1-6; a weak D match, TRBD1 (5 bases). V shed 5 bases and J shed 7 bases, with 12 bases lying between them. There are 14 residues in the CDR3. The germline V gene encodes CDR1 MGHRA and CDR2 YSYEKL. Here the CDR3 DNA reads TGCGCCAGCAGCATCCGCGGGGGGAATTCACCCCTCCACTTT. Amino acids: CASSIRGGNSPLHF.

This chain joins TRBV5-1 and TRBJ1-1; 8 bases match TRBD1. The CDR3 sequence is 15 residues long. V shed 3 bases, J shed 5 bases, and the junction held 9 bases outside the gene matches. The germline V gene encodes CDR1 SGHRS and CDR2 YFSETQ. The CDR3 reads CASSWSRQGRTEAFF. CDR3 DNA: TGCGCCAGCAGCTGGAGTAGACAGGGGAGGACTGAAGCTTTCTTT.

The chain links TRBV5-6 to TRBJ2-1; perhaps TRBD1 as D (7 bases). Germline loops: CDR1 SGHDT, CDR2 YYEEEE. This CDR3 has 17 residues. Deletions cut 2 bases from V and 6 bases from J, with 21 bases between. DNA for the CDR3: TGTGCCAGCAGCTTTTCCAGGGGGGTTTTTAGGTCCAATGAGCAGTTCTTC. Residues: CASSFSRGVFRSNEQFF. The complete variable domain, with remaining parts taken from reference TRBV5-6 and TRBJ2-1, reads DAGVTQSPTHLIKTRGQQVTLRCSPKSGHDTVSWYQQALGQGPQFIFQYYEEEERQRGNFPDRFSGHQFPNYSSELNVNALLLGDSALYLCASSFSRGVFRSNEQFFGPGTRLTVL.

The V gene is TRBV3-1 (or the pseudogene TRBV3-2), the J gene TRBJ2-7, with D tentatively TRBD1 (5 bases). Trimming took off 5 bases at V and 1 base at J, with 12 bases between the two ends. This CDR3 comprises 14 residues. Per the germline V gene, CDR1 is LGHDT and CDR2 is YNNKEL (reference sequence). The CDR3 sequence is CASSRTQRSYEQYF. The CDR3 bases are TGTGCCAGCAGCAGGACACAGCGATCCTACGAGCAGTACTTC.

This clone has only one observation. The chain is built from TRBV5-5 and TRBJ1-3; perhaps TRBD1 as D (6 bases). Germline V gives CDR1 SGHKS, CDR2 YYEKEE (reference sequence). The CDR3 has 15 residues. Trimming took off 4 bases at V and 0 bases at J, with 11 bases between the two ends. The CDR3 nucleotides are TGTGCCAGCAGCGGGGGCCGGGTCTCTGGAAACACCATATATTTT. It is translated as CASSGGRVSGNTIYF.

The V and J genes are TRBV9 and TRBJ2-1; TRBD2 aligns across 8 bases. Germline V CDR1 and CDR2: SGDLS, YYNGEE. V was clipped by 0 bases and J by 3 bases; unmatched bases: 2. CDR3 size: 15 residues. This chain's CDR3 is CASSVAGTSYNEQFF. The CDR3 DNA reads as TGTGCCAGCAGCGTAGCCGGGACTAGCTACAATGAGCAGTTCTTC.

Here the CDR3 reads CASRGLTYEQYF. CDR3 coding DNA: TGTGCCAGCAGGGGGCTCACCTACGAGCAGTACTTC. V usage is TRBV4-2 and J usage is TRBJ2-7; a weak D match, TRBD1 (5 bases). Between the trimmed V and J ends, which lost 6 bases and 2 bases, there was a span of 8 bases. CDR1 is LGHNA and CDR2 is YNFKEQ in the germline V gene. This CDR3 region has 12 residues.

The chain uses TRBV2 and TRBJ1-3, with D hard to call. This CDR3 is 12 amino acids long. Germline V gene lookup returns CDR1 SNHLY and CDR2 FYNNEI. The V and J ends lost 7 bases and 8 bases respectively, with 12 bases between them. This CDR3 reads CASTRRADTIYF. DNA for the CDR3: TGTGCCAGCACGAGAAGAGCGGACACCATATATTTT.

The CDR3 DNA is TGTGCCAGCAGTCGAGACTACACAGATACGCAGTATTTT. Protein product: CASSRDYTDTQYF. J is TRBJ2-3 and V is TRBV3-1 (or the pseudogene TRBV3-2); a weak D match, TRBD2 (5 bases). The CDR3 is 13 amino acids. Germline V gene data show CDR1 as LGHDT and CDR2 as YNNKEL (reference sequence). The ends were cut back, 6 bases at V and 2 bases at J, with 9 bases in the middle.